This record looks at one T cell receptor beta chain sequence and its context. The record originates from a study of T cells expressing NK-cell markers. Per the germline V gene, CDR1 is LGHDT and CDR2 is YNNKEL (reference sequence). The CDR3 extends over 14 amino acids. TCRdb re-called the 5' RACE reads; every CDR3 protein appears as one record, without DNA. This sample's table has some 150,000 distinct CDR3 sequences. The chain links TRBV3-1 to TRBJ2-1; TCRdb reports TRBD2, a call that lacks DNA to check it against. The TCR comes from a woman between 45 and 65 years old in good health. The sequenced sample consisted of blood T cells: a sorted CD56 or NKG2C T cell subset, CD4+ or CD8+ T cells, or bulk PBMC T cells (not recorded which). CDR3 in amino acids: CASSRIAGTNEQFF.